This paragraph covers one TCR beta chain sequence. The antigen is not known. Extracted RNA was reverse transcribed, and the resulting cDNA served as sequencing template. Clones were sequenced by immunoSEQ multiplex PCR, and TCRdb holds only the in-frame ones, with some missing. The sample has 120,000 to 150,000 clones; 86% are singletons. The data originate from a study of CD8+ T cells in alopecia areata. On the study more broadly: The study gave treated patients oral tofacitinib at 5 to 10 mg twice daily.

The treatment here: oral pan-JAK inhibitor, 5-10 mg twice daily. Lesional scalp tissue (obtained by punch biopsy) and peripheral blood were collected from alopecia areata patients. Study-wide results and limits: Many expanded lesional clones persisted in scalp and blood during tofacitinib. Sequence data from scalp samples additionally include resident alphabeta T cells of normal skin.

This TCR came from a human donor with alopecia areata. The sequenced sample was CD8+ T cells sorted from blood, obtained at week 4, from a patient treated with tofacitinib.

The CDR3 here is CASSYSGGENTEAFF. As DNA, the CDR3 is TGTGCCAGCAGTTACTCCGGGGGCGAGAACACTGAAGCTTTCTTT. The chain recombines TRBV6-5 with TRBJ1-1; maybe TRBD1 (6 bases). In germline, CDR1 is MNHEY, CDR2 SVGAGI. The CDR3 extends over 15 amino acids. V shed 0 bases and J shed 1 base, with 9 bases lying between them.